The 5 T cell receptor beta chains presented below share a single source sample, sequenced in a study of blood T cell repertoires in COVID-19. Clones were sequenced by immunoSEQ multiplex PCR, and TCRdb holds only the in-frame ones, with some missing. The repertoire holds about 51,000 clones, with 86% as singletons. The material sequenced was peripheral blood. The receptor set was obtained from a man older than 75 with active COVID-19.

This clone was recorded once. The chain recombines TRBV2 with TRBJ2-1; 10 bases are shared with TRBD2. The CDR3 runs 16 residues. The V segment lost 6 bases and the J segment 4 bases; nucleotides outside the gene matches: 9. CDR1 and CDR2 from the germline V gene are SNHLY and FYNNEI. This CDR3 is CASSFPGLANYNEQFF. DNA of the CDR3: TGTGCCAGCAGCTTTCCGGGACTAGCGAATTACAATGAGCAGTTCTTC.

V is TRBV9 and J is TRBJ2-1, with TRBD2 matching over 7 bases. The CDR3 extends over 16 amino acids. The germline V gene encodes CDR1 SGDLS and CDR2 YYNGEE. After removal of 0 bases from V and 2 bases from J, the junction contained 5 bases not matched to a gene. CDR3: CASSVEGGSAYNEQFF. In nucleotides, the CDR3 is TGTGCCAGCAGCGTAGAGGGCGGGAGTGCCTACAATGAGCAGTTCTTC. Together with reference TRBV9 and TRBJ2-1, the CDR3 gives the full variable domain: DSGVTQTPKHLITATGQRVTLRCSPRSGDLSVYWYQQSLDQGLQFLIQYYNGEERAKGNILERFSAQQFPDLHSELNLSSLELGDSALYFCASSVEGGSAYNEQFFGPGTRLTVL.

V usage is TRBV28 and J usage is TRBJ2-5; D might be TRBD2 (5 bases). Trimming stripped 2 bases from V and 4 bases from J, with 14 bases between. CDR3 size: 15 residues. Germline V lookup: CDR1 MDHEN, CDR2 SYDVKM. As DNA, the CDR3 is TGTGCCAGCAGTTTAATCTCGACGCGGGCAGAGACCCAGTACTTC. Encoded protein: CASSLISTRAETQYF.

V and J are TRBV7-6 and TRBJ2-5; weak D call: TRBD1 (6 bases). The CDR3 has 16 residues. CDR1 SGHVS and CDR2 FNYEAQ come from the germline V gene. The V gene lost 5 bases and the J gene lost 2 bases, with 18 bases spanning the gap. CDR3 DNA sequence: TGTGCCAGCAGCGAGGCGACAGGTCCCCTGCAAGAGACCCAGTACTTC. Protein sequence: CASSEATGPLQETQYF.

The V gene is TRBV6-2 or TRBV6-3, the J gene TRBJ2-6; D may be TRBD1 (6 bases). The CDR3 is 15 amino acids. Germline-derived CDR1 and CDR2 are MNHEY and SVGEGT. V lost 5 bases, J lost 4 bases, and 12 bases lay in between. CDR3 in amino acids: CASSLTGPGANVLTF. The CDR3 nucleotides read TGTGCCAGCAGTCTTACAGGGCCCGGGGCCAACGTCCTGACTTTC.